The entry below describes one T cell receptor (beta chain). As yet, its antigen is unknown. Trimming cost V 2 bases and J 4 bases, with 8 bases left between them. This CDR3 has 14 amino acids. Germline loops: CDR1 SEHNR, CDR2 FQNEAQ (reference sequence). The data stem from a study of cytomegalovirus exposure and HLA in healthy donors. Study-level points and caveats: A few chains tied to CMV proved CMV antigen-specific in vitro.

Libraries were prepared by immunoSEQ multiplex PCR; TCRdb keeps only in-frame clonotypes and omits some of them. Of roughly 250,000 clones listed, nearly 90% are singletons. The source is a woman aged 18-29 years in good health and CMV-seronegative. The V call is TRBV7-9, the J call TRBJ1-4; weak D call: TRBD1 (5 bases). The source material was PBMCs. CDR3 sequence reads: CASSLQGFNEKLFF. CDR3 coding DNA: TGTGCCAGCAGCTTACAGGGTTTTAATGAAAAACTGTTTTTT.